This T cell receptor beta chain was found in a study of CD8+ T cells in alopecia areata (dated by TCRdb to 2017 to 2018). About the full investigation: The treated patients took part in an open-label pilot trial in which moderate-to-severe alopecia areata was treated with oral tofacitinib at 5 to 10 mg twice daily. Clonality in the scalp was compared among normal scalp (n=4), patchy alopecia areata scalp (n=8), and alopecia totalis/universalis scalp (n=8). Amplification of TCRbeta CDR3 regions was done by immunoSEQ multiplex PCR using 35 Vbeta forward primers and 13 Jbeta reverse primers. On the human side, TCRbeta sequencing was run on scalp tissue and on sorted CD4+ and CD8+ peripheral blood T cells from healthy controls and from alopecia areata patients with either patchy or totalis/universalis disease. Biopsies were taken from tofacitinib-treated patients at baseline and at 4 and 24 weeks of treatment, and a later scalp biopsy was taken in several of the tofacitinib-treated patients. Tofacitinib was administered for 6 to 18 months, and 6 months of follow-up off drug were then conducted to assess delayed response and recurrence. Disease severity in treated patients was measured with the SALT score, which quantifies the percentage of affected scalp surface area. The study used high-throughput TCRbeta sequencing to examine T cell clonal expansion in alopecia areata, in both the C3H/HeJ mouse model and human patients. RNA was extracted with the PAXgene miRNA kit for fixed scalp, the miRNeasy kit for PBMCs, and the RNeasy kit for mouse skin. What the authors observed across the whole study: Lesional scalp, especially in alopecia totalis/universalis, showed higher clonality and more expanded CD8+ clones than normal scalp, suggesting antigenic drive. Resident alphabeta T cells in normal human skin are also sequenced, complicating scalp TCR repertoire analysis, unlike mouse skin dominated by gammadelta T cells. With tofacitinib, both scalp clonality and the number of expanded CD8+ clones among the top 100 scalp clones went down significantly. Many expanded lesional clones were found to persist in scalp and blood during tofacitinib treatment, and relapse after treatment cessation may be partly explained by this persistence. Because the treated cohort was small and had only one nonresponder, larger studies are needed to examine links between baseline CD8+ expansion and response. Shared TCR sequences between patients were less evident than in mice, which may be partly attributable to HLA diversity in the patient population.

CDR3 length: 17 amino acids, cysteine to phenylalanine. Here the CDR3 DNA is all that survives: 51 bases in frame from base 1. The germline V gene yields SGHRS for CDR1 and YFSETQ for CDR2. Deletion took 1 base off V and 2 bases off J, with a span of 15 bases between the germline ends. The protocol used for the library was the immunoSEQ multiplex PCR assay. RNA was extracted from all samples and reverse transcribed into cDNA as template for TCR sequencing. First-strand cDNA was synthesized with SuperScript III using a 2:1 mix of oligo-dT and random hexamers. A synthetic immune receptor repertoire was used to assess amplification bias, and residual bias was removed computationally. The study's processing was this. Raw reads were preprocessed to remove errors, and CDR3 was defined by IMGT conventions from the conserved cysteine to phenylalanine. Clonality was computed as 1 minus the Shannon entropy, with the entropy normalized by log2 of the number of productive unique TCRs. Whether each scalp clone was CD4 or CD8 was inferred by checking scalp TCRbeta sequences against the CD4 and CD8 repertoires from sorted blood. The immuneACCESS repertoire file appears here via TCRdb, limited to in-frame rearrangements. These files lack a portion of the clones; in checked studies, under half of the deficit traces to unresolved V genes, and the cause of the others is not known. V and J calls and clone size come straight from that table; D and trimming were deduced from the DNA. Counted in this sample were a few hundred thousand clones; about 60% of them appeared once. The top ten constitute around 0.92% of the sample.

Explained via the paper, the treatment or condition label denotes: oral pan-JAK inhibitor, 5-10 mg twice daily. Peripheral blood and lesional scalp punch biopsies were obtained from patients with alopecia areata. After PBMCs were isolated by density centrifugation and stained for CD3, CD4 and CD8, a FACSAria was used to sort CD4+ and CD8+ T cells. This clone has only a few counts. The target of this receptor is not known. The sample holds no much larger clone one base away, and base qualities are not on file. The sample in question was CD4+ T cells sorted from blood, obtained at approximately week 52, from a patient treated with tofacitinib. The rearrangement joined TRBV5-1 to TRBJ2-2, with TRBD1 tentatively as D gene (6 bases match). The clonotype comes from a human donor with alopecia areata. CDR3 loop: CASSLYRQAFNTGELFF. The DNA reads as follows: TGCGCCAGCAGCTTGTACCGACAGGCGTTTAACACCGGGGAGCTGTTTTTT.